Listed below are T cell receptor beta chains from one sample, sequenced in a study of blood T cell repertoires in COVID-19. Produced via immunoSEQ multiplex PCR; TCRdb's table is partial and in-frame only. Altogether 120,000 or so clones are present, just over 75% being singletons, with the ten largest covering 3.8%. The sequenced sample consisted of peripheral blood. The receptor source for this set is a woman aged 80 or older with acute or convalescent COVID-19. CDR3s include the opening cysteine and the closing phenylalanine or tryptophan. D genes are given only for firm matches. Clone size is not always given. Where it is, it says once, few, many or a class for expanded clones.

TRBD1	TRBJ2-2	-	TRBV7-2	TGTGCCAGCAGCACCCAACAGGGGGCGGTCGGGGAGCTGTTTTTT	CASSTQQGAVGELFF
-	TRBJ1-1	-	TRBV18	TGTGCCAGCTCTCGATTAGAGAACACTGAAGCTTTCTTT	CASSRLENTEAFF
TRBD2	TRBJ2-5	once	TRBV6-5	TGTGCCAGCCTAAATCTGCGGGGGGCGAGGGAGACCCAGTACTTC	CASLNLRGARETQYF
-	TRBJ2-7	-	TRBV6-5	TGTGCCAGCAGTCCACCGGGACAAGACGAGCAGTACTTC	CASSPPGQDEQYF
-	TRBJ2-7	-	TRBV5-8	TGTGCCAGCAGCTTGGATATTTTCTACGAGCAGTACTTC	CASSLDIFYEQYF
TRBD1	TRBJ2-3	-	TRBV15	TGTGCCACCAGCGGGAGACAGGGTCTGAGCACAGATACGCAGTATTTT	CATSGRQGLSTDTQYF
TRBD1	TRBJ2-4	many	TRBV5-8	TGTGCCAGCAGCTCTGGACAGGGTGAAAACATTCAGTACTTC	CASSSGQGENIQYF
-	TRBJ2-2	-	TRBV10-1	TGCGCCACTCGGAGTGGCTCGAACACCGGGGAGCTGTTTTTT	CATRSGSNTGELFF
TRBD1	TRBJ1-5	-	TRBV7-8	TGTGCCAGCAGCTTAGCGTTAGGCCGGGACAGTAATCAGCCCCAGCATTTT	CASSLALGRDSNQPQHF
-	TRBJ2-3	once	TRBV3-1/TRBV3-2	TGTGCCAGCAGCCTACAGGAGACCCTCGAAGATACGCAGTATTTT	CASSLQETLEDTQYF
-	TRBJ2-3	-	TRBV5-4	TGTGCCAGCAGCTCGGACGGGGGAAACACAGATACGCAGTATTTT	CASSSDGGNTDTQYF
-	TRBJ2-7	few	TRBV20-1	TGCAGTGCCAGATCGGGTTACGAGCAGTACTTC	CSARSGYEQYF
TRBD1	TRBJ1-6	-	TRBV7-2	TGTGCCAGCAGCTTAGACAGGGGGAATAATTCACCCCTCCACTTT	CASSLDRGNNSPLHF
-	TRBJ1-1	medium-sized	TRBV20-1	TGCAGTGCTAGTAGGAGGTTGAACACTGAAGCTTTCTTT	CSASRRLNTEAFF
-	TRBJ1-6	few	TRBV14	TGTGCCAGCAGCCTCGGGACATCCAATTCACCCCTCCACTTT	CASSLGTSNSPLHF
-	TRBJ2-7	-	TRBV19	TGTGCCAGTAGTATAGTAAGCTCGAACGAGCAGTACTTC	CASSIVSSNEQYF
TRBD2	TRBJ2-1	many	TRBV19	TGTGCCAGTAGAGGAGCGGGAGAGCACAATGAGCAGTTCTTC	CASRGAGEHNEQFF
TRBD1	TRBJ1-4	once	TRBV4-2	TGTGCCAGCAGCCGGTCACAGGGGGCGGCTAATGAAAAACTGTTTTTT	CASSRSQGAANEKLFF
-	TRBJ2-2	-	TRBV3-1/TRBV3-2	TGTGCCAGCAGCCTGTTGGCGGGCGGGGAGCTGTTTTTT	CASSLLAGGELFF
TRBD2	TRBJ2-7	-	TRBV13	TGTGCCAGCAGCCTCAGCGGGAGGGCCTTATACGAGCAGTACTTC	CASSLSGRALYEQYF
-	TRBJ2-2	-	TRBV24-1	TGTGCCACCAGTGATTTGACGGGATCCGGGGAGCTGTTTTTT	CATSDLTGSGELFF
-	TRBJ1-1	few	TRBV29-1	TGCAGCGTTGTAGGGGCTTGGAACACTGAAGCTTTCTTT	CSVVGAWNTEAFF
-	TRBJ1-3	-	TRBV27	TGTGCCAGCAGTTTATTTTCAGGAACTGGAAACACCATATATTTT	CASSLFSGTGNTIYF
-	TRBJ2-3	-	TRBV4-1	TGCGCCAGCAGCCAAGTAGGGGGTAAAGATACGCAGTATTTT	CASSQVGGKDTQYF
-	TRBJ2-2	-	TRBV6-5	TGTGCCAGCAGTTTTCGCGGGACGGCCGGGGAGCTGTTTTTT	CASSFRGTAGELFF
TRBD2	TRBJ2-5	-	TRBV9	TGTGCCAGCAGCGTAACGGGCGGGGGGGCTGTGGAGACCCAGTACTTC	CASSVTGGGAVETQYF
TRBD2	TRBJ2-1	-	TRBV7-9	TGTGCCAGCAGCTATCTAGCGGGAGGTGCCTATGAGCAGTTCTTC	CASSYLAGGAYEQFF
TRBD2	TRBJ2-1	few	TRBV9	TGTGCCAGCAGCGTAGACGGCGGACTAGGGGTTAATGAGCAGTTCTTC	CASSVDGGLGVNEQFF
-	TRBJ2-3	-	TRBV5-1	TGCGCCAGCAGCTTGACCCCGGGACAAAGCACAGATACGCAGTATTTT	CASSLTPGQSTDTQYF
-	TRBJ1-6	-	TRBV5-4	TGTGCCAGCAGCGGAAGCACCTATATTCAACCTAGCTCCTATAATTCACCCCTCCACTTT	CASSGSTYIQPSSYNSPLHF
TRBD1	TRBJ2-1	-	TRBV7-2	TGTGCCAGCAGCCTGGGACAGGGGGCGTATGAGCAGTTCTTC	CASSLGQGAYEQFF
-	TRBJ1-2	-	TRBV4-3	TGCGCCAGCAGCCAAGAGTATGCATCACCCCTAGCGGGCTACACCTTC	CASSQEYASPLAGYTF
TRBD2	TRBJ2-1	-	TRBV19	TGTGCCAGTAGTCCAACAGCGGGACGACAGTCTGAGCAGTTCTTC	CASSPTAGRQSEQFF
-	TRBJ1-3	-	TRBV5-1	TGCGCCAGCAGCCCTCAGGGCTCTGGAAACACCATATATTTT	CASSPQGSGNTIYF
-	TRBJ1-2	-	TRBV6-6	TGTGCCAGCAGTTCCTTGAAAAGCGGGAGGGATGGCTACACCTTC	CASSSLKSGRDGYTF
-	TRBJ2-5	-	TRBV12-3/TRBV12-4	TGTGCCAGCAGTTTAGCGCAGGGAGAGACCCAGTACTTC	CASSLAQGETQYF
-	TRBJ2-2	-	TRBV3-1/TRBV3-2	TGTGCCAGCAGCCCCGCGACAGCCGGGGAGCTGTTTTTT	CASSPATAGELFF
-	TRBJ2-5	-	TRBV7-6	TGTGCCAGCAGCGTAGGGGAGCTGCAGACCCAGTACTTC	CASSVGELQTQYF
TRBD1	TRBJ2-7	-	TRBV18	TGTGCCAGCTCACCACTTCAGGGGGCAGGCTACGAGCAGTACTTC	CASSPLQGAGYEQYF
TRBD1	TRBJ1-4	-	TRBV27	TGTGCCAGCAGTCCACGACAGGGATCCTTAGTAAAACTGTTTTTT	CASSPRQGSLVKLFF
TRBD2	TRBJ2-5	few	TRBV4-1	TGCGCCAGCAGCCAAGATCGGGAGCGGGGGTCGGCAGAGACCCAGTACTTC	CASSQDRERGSAETQYF
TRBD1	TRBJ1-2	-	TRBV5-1	TGCGCCAGCAGCTCGGGACAGGGATACGGCTACACCTTC	CASSSGQGYGYTF
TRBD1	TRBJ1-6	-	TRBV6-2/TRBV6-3	TGTGCCAGCAGTTACGGGGCGACAGGGAATTCACCCCTCCACTTT	CASSYGATGNSPLHF
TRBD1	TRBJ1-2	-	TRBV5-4	TGTGCCAGCAGCCGACAGGGGCAGTGGGGCTACACCTTC	CASSRQGQWGYTF
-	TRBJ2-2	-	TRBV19	TGTGCCAGTAAAAGGGAGTCCGGGGAGCTGTTTTTT	CASKRESGELFF
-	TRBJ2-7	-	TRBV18	TGTGCCAGCTCACCACGAGCCCAACCTTCCTACGAGCAGTACTTC	CASSPRAQPSYEQYF
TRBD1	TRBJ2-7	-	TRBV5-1	TGCGCCAGCAGCTCGACCGGGACAGGGTTCGACGAGCAGTACTTC	CASSSTGTGFDEQYF
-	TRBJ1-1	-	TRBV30	TGTGCCTGGAGTGTACTTTTCGAAGCTTTCTTT	CAWSVLFEAFF
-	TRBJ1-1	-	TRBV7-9	TGTGCCAGCAGCTCTAGATCCGTAACTGAAGCTTTCTTT	CASSSRSVTEAFF
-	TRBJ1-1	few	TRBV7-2	TGTGCCAGCAGCTTAAACTCCCAGAACACTGAAGCTTTCTTT	CASSLNSQNTEAFF
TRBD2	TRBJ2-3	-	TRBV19	TGTGCCAGCCGGACTAGCGGGGCTAGCACAGATACGCAGTATTTT	CASRTSGASTDTQYF
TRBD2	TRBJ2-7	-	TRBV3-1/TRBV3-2	TGTGCCAGCAGCCAATTTTTGCGGGAGTCTCGCGAGCAGTACTTC	CASSQFLRESREQYF